A selection of T cell receptor beta chains follows, all from one sample in a study of cytomegalovirus exposure and HLA in healthy donors. Sequencing was performed with immunoSEQ multiplex PCR; in TCRdb, only in-frame clones are kept and a portion is missing. Of about 120,000 clones in the sample, about 96% were seen once. The material sequenced was PBMCs. The receptors were gathered from a man aged 18 to 30 in good health and CMV-seronegative. The conserved cysteine and the conserved F or W are not part of the CDR3 here.

TRBV6-5,TRBJ2-7,ASAGQGFHEQY
TRBV7-2,TRBJ1-2,ASSSGQGGLYGYT
TRBV28,TRBJ2-7,ASRLTGTGAYEQY
TRBV19,TRBJ2-7,ASSMGTSSYEQY
TRBV15,TRBJ2-7,ATSTRLAEHEQY
TRBV27,TRBJ2-6,ASSAYRAGANVLT
TRBV4-2,TRBJ2-1,ASSQVRTSGRAGEQF
TRBV19,TRBJ2-5,ASSVLQGAQETQY
TRBV5-1,TRBJ2-3,ASSLQHRTTDTQY
TRBV30,TRBJ2-1,AWNVAGIDEQF
TRBV7-2,TRBJ2-5,ASSLLLSGGPFQETQY
TRBV6-1,TRBJ2-2,ASSEGTGGTGELF
TRBV27,TRBJ2-5,ASSRSGTSGSKTQY
TRBV19,TRBJ1-5,ASSIWVAGGYSNQPQH
TRBV7-9,TRBJ1-1,ASSLAPGTEAF
TRBV27,TRBJ1-5,ASSSRQVNQPQH
TRBV27,TRBJ2-7,ASSLRASTTYEQY
TRBV6-5,TRBJ2-1,ASSQPGSEQF
TRBV6-5,TRBJ1-2,ASSSPGQGDYGYT
TRBV27,TRBJ1-2,ASSPRGMYGYT
TRBV11-1,TRBJ1-1,ASSSYRGVSTEAF
TRBV28,TRBJ1-1,ASSALVGRANTEAF
TRBV30,TRBJ1-2,AWSITRQGNYGYT
TRBV25-1,TRBJ2-7,AKQTGSYEQY
TRBV7-6,TRBJ2-1,ASSLGRAGGFYNEQF
TRBV28,TRBJ2-1,ASSSGGMPDRGQF